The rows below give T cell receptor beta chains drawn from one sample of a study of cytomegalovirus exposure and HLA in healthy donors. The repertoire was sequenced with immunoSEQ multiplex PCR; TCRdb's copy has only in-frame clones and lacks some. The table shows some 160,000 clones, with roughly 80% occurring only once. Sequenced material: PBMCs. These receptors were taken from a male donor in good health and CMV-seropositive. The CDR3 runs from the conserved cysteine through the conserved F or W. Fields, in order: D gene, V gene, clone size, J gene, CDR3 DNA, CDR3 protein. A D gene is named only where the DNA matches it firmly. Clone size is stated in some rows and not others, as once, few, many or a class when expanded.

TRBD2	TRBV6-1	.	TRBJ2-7	TGTGCCAGCAGTGTTGCGGGAGTAGGCTCCTACGAGCAGTACTTC	CASSVAGVGSYEQYF
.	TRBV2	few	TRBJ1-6	TGTGCCAGCAGTGAAGTGTCCGAGTTGCCCCTCCACTTT	CASSEVSELPLHF
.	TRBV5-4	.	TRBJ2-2	TGTGCCAGCAGCTTGCGAGGCGCGGTCACCGGGGAGCTGTTTTTT	CASSLRGAVTGELFF
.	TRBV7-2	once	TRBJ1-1	TGTGCCAGCACCGGGGTAAACACTGAAGCTTTCTTT	CASTGVNTEAFF
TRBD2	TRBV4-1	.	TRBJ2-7	TGCGCCAGCAGCCAAGCGGTAGCGGGCGCCTACGAGCAGTACTTC	CASSQAVAGAYEQYF
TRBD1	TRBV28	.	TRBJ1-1	TGTGCCAGCAGTTTCCCGTCGACAGGGCCCACTGAAGCTTTCTTT	CASSFPSTGPTEAFF
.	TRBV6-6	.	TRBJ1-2	TGTGCCAGCAGTTACTCAGAGGAGCTCTATGGCTACACCTTC	CASSYSEELYGYTF
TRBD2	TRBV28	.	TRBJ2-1	TGTGCCAGCCTCCGGGCTAGCGGGAGACCGAGAACTAATGAGCAGTTCTTC	CASLRASGRPRTNEQFF
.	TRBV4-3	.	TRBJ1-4	TGCGCCAGCAGCCTCCTACCTAGGGGAATTAATGAAAAACTGTTTTTT	CASSLLPRGINEKLFF
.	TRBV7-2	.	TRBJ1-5	TGTGCCGCTGGAGTGCGTGGCAATCAGCCCCAGCATTTT	CAAGVRGNQPQHF
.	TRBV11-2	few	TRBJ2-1	TGTGCCAGCAGCCCACTTGAGGGCTCCTACAATGAGCAGTTCTTC	CASSPLEGSYNEQFF
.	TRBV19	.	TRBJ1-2	TGTGCCACTTATCCGGGACATTTCTATGGCTACACCTTC	CATYPGHFYGYTF
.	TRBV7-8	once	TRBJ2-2	TGTGCCAGCAGGGATGGGGGGAAGGTCGGGGAGCTGTTTTTT	CASRDGGKVGELFF
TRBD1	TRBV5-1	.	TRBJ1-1	TGCGCCAGCAGCTTGGCCGGGACAGGGTCAGGGAACACTGAAGCTTTCTTT	CASSLAGTGSGNTEAFF
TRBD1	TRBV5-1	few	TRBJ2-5	TGCGCCAGCAGCACCCCCGGGACAGGGGTCGAGACCCAGTACTTC	CASSTPGTGVETQYF
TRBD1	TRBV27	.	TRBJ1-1	TGTGCCAGCAGCGGACAGGCGAACACTGAAGCTTTCTTT	CASSGQANTEAFF
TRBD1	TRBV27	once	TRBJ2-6	TGTGCCAGCAAGGGGCCGATAGGGGGCGGAACTGGGGCCAACGTCCTGACTTTC	CASKGPIGGGTGANVLTF
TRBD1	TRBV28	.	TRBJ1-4	TGTGCCAGCAGTCTGTCAGGACAGGGTAAAGGAGAAAAACTGTTTTTT	CASSLSGQGKGEKLFF
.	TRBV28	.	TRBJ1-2	TGTGCCAGCAGTTTTCGGCTTAAGAAGGGGAGGACTAACTATGGCTACACCTTC	CASSFRLKKGRTNYGYTF
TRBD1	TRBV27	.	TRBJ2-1	TGTGCCAGGTTTCTCCGGGACAGGGGATCTAAAAAGTTCTTC	CARFLRDRGSKKFF
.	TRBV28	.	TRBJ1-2	TGTGCCAGCAGCTCAGGGCGGGGGGTCCCCTATGGCTACACCTTC	CASSSGRGVPYGYTF
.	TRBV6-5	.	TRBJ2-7	TGTGCCAGCAGTTACGGCGACAGCAGAACCTACGAGCAGTACTTC	CASSYGDSRTYEQYF
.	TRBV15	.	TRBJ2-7	TGTGCCACCAGCAGAGATCAGGGGTACGAGCAGTACTTC	CATSRDQGYEQYF
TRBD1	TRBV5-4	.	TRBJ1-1	TGTGCCAGCAGCTGGAGACAGGGCAGTCAAGCTTTCTTT	CASSWRQGSQAFF
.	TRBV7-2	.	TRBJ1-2	TGTGCCAGCAGCCCCACCGTGGTGGGGCAAGATAACTATGGCTACACCTTC	CASSPTVVGQDNYGYTF
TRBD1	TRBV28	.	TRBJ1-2	TGTGCCAGCAGTTTCGGGACAGGGACTTATAGTGGCTACACCTTC	CASSFGTGTYSGYTF
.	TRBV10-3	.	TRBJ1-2	TGTGCCATCACCGCCTATGGGCAGGGGAACTATGGCTACACCTTC	CAITAYGQGNYGYTF
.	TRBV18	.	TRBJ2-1	TGTGCCAGCTCACCAATTCAGGGCTACAATGAGCAGTTCTTC	CASSPIQGYNEQFF
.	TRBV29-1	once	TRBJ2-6	TGCAGCGCTGCTTCATCGGTCTCTGGGGCCAACGTCCTGACTTTC	CSAASSVSGANVLTF
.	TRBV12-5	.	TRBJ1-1	TGTGCTAGTGGCTTGAACAAGAACACTGAAGCTTTCTTT	CASGLNKNTEAFF
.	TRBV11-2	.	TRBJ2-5	TGTGCCAGCAGCGCGGGGGCCGGAGGGACCCAGTACTTC	CASSAGAGGTQYF
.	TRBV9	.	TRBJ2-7	TGTGCCAGCAGCGTAGATCCTCTGACCACCCCACGGGGAGAGCAGTACTTC	CASSVDPLTTPRGEQYF
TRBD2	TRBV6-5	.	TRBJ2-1	TGTGCCAGCAGTTACGGACTAGCGGGGCTGAGTGAGCAGTTCTTC	CASSYGLAGLSEQFF
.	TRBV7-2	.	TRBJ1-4	TGTGCCAGCAGCTTCCTAGGTGAAAAACTGTTTTTT	CASSFLGEKLFF
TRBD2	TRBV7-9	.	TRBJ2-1	TGTGCCAGCAGCAACGGGACTAGCGGAGGTAATGAGCAGTTCTTC	CASSNGTSGGNEQFF
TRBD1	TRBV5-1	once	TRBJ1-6	TGCGCCAGCAGCTCCACAGGGGTGAATAATTCACCCCTCCACTTT	CASSSTGVNNSPLHF
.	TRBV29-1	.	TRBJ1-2	TGCAGCGTCATTAGACAGTCGGTCAGGGACTATGGCTACACCTTC	CSVIRQSVRDYGYTF
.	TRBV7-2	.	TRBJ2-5	TGTGCCAGCAGCTGGGACAACCAAGAGACCCAGTACTTC	CASSWDNQETQYF
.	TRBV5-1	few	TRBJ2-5	TGCGCCAGCAGCTTGGCCGTACAAGAGACCCAGTACTTC	CASSLAVQETQYF
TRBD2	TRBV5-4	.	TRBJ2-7	TGTGCCAGCAGCGTTAGCGGGAGTCCGCTATACGAGCAGTACTTC	CASSVSGSPLYEQYF
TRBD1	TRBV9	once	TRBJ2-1	TGTGCCAGCAGCACGGGACAGGGCGATGAGCAGTTCTTC	CASSTGQGDEQFF
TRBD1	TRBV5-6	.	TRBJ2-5	TGTGCCAGCAGCCGAGATACAGGGGGCTCGCAGACCCAGTACTTC	CASSRDTGGSQTQYF
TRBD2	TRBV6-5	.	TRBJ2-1	TGTGCCAGCAGTTACCGGCTAGCGGTTGTCAATGAGCAGTTCTTC	CASSYRLAVVNEQFF
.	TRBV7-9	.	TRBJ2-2	TGTGCCAGCAGCTCCCCCCCGGGACAGAACACCGGGGAGCTGTTTTTT	CASSSPPGQNTGELFF
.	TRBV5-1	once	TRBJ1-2	TGCGCCAGCAGCTTGGACAGAGACTATGGCTACACCTTC	CASSLDRDYGYTF
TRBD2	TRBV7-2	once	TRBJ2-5	TGTGCCAGCAGCTTAGCGGGACTAGCGGAAGAGACCCAGTACTTC	CASSLAGLAEETQYF
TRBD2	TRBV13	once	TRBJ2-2	TGTGCCAGCAGCTTTGTGGTTTTAGCGGGGGCGAACACCGGGGAGCTGTTTTTT	CASSFVVLAGANTGELFF
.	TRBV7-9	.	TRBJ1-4	TGTGCCAGCAGCCACCCGTTTGGAGGGAGGAACGAAAAACTGTTTTTT	CASSHPFGGRNEKLFF
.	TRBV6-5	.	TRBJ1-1	TGTGCCAGCACATCCGGCGGGACGAGCGCTGAAGCTTTCTTT	CASTSGGTSAEAFF
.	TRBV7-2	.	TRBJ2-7	TGTGCCAGCAGCTTACAATCGGTGACAGGCGACTCCTACGAGCAGTACTTC	CASSLQSVTGDSYEQYF
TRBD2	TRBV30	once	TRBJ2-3	TGTGCCTGGAGCAGGGCGGGGGGGCGGTCAGATACGCAGTATTTT	CAWSRAGGRSDTQYF
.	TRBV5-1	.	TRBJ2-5	TGCGCCAGCAATTTACAGGTAGAGGAGACCCAGTACTTC	CASNLQVEETQYF
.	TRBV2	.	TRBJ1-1	TGTGCCAGCAGTGAACGGGGGGCAGGTGAAGCTTTCTTT	CASSERGAGEAFF